The 7 T cell receptor beta chains listed next were all sequenced from one sample in a study. TCRdb used MiXCR to reprocess the 5' RACE reads, holding one entry per CDR3 protein. Among about 42,000 distinct CDR3 sequences listed, roughly 30% were seen once. What was sequenced was tumor-infiltrating memory CD4+ T cells sorted from the breast tumor. Indicated subset: memory CD4+ T cells, CD4+CD45RO+CD25-. These receptor sequences come from a female donor with breast cancer.

This clonotype has a handful of counts. The chain is built from TRBV5-1 and TRBJ2-5; 7 nucleotides agree with TRBD1. CDR3 size: 15 residues. Germline CDR1 is SGHRS and CDR2 is YFSETQ. With 4 bases clipped from V and 6 bases from J, the junction kept 12 bases outside the gene matches. The CDR3 reads CASSNLTGAAKTQYF. CDR3 in DNA: TGCGCCAGCAGCAACCTCACAGGGGCGGCGAAGACCCAGTACTTC.

The CDR3 sequence is CASSRTPRLAGATYEQYF. In nucleotides, the CDR3 is TGTGCCAGCAGCCGAACCCCCCGACTAGCGGGGGCGACCTACGAGCAGTACTTC. The chain combines TRBV7-3 with TRBJ2-7, with TRBD2 matching 12 bases. CDR3 size: 18 residues. The ends lost 5 bases at V and 2 bases at J; junction bases unmatched: 13. Germline assignment: CDR1 SGHTA and CDR2 FQGTGA. The entire variable domain, with the rest obtained from reference TRBV7-3 and TRBJ2-7, is as follows: GAGVSQTPSNKVTEKGKYVELRCDPISGHTALYWYRQSLGQGPEFLIYFQGTGAADDSGLPNDRFFAVRPEGSVSTLKIQRTERGDSAVYLCASSRTPRLAGATYEQYFGPGTRLTVT.

The J gene is TRBJ2-3, the V gene TRBV24-1; D assignment may be TRBD1 or TRBD2 (5 bases each). Germline CDR1 reads KGHDR; CDR2 reads SFDVKD. The V gene lost 5 bases and the J gene lost 1 base, with 15 bases spanning the gap. CDR3 length: 16 amino acids. The CDR3 bases are TGTGCCACCAGTGGAGTCGGGGCAGGCGGCACAGATACGCAGTATTTT. As protein: CATSGVGAGGTDTQYF.

This clonotype was counted between two and nine times. V usage is TRBV12-3 or TRBV12-4 and J usage is TRBJ1-6, with 11 bases aligning to TRBD1. The CDR3 length is 15 residues. The V and J ends lost 6 bases and 7 bases, in that order; junction bases with no gene match: 5. Here the CDR3 DNA reads TGTGCCAGCAGCCTGGGGACAGGGGGGAATTCACCCCTCCACTTT. Its translation is CASSLGTGGNSPLHF.

The J gene is TRBJ2-1, the V gene TRBV12-3 or TRBV12-4; D is undetermined. The CDR3 is made up of 13 amino acids. Trimming removed 2 bases from V and 5 bases from J, with 7 bases in between. DNA of the CDR3: TGTGCCAGCAGTTTACGTACGAACAATGAGCAGTTCTTC. This sequence encodes CASSLRTNNEQFF.

This clonotype was observed many times. V gene TRBV5-1 combines with J gene TRBJ2-7, with 8 bases matching TRBD1. Germline CDR1 reads SGHRS; CDR2 reads YFSETQ. V shed 4 bases, J shed 2 bases, and the junction held 5 bases outside the gene matches. The CDR3 covers 14 residues. The CDR3 region is CASSVGQAAYEQYF. Written as DNA, the CDR3 is TGCGCCAGCAGCGTGGGACAGGCCGCCTACGAGCAGTACTTC.

Of note for this clonotype: A much larger clone is a single base away; this may be a read error. The genes are TRBV12-3 or TRBV12-4 and TRBJ2-1, with a tentative D call TRBD2 (5 bases). The CDR3 consists of 15 residues. The CDR3 nucleotides read TGTGCCAGCAGGCCCTTAGCCCGCGGAGGCAATGAGCAGCTCTTC. Amino acid sequence: CASRPLARGGNEQLF.